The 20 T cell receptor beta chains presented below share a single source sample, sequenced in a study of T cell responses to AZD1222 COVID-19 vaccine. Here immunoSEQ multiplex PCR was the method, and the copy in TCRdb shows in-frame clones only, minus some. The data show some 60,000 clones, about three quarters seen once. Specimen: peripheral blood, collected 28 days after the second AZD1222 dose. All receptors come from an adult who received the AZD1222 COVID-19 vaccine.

DNA of the CDR3: TGTGCCAGCAGCCAAGAGGGTGAAAAACTGTTTTTT. Protein: CASSQEGEKLFF. J is TRBJ1-4 and V is TRBV3-1 (or the pseudogene TRBV3-2); no clear D gene. CDR3 size: 12 residues. Per the germline V gene, CDR1 is LGHDT and CDR2 is YNNKEL (reference sequence). V was clipped by 0 bases and J by 7 bases, with 3 bases between them.

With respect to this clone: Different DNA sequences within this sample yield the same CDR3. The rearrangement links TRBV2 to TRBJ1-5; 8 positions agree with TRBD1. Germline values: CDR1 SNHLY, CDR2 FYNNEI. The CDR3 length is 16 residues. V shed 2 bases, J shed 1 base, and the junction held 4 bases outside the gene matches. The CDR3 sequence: CASSESGGESNQPQHF. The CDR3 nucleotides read TGTGCCAGCAGTGAATCAGGGGGCGAGAGCAATCAGCCCCAGCATTTT.

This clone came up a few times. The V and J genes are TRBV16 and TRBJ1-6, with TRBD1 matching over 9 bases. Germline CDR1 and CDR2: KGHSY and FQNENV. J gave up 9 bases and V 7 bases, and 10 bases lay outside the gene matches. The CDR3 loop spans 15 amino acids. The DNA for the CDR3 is TGTGCCAGCACCCTCGAGGGGACAGGGCTTTCACCCCTCCACTTT. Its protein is CASTLEGTGLSPLHF. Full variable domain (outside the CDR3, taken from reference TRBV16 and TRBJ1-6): GEEVAQTPKHLVRGEGQKAKLYCAPIKGHSYVFWYQQVLKNEFKFLISFQNENVFDETGMPKERFSAKCLPNSPCSLEIQATKLEDSAVYFCASTLEGTGLSPLHFGNGTRLTVT.

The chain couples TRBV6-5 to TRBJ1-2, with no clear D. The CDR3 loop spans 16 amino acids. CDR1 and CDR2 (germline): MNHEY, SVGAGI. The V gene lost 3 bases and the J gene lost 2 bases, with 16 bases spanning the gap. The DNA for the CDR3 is TGTGCCAGCAGTTATTCGGCTGTCCGGGTGAACTATGGCTACACCTTC. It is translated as CASSYSAVRVNYGYTF.

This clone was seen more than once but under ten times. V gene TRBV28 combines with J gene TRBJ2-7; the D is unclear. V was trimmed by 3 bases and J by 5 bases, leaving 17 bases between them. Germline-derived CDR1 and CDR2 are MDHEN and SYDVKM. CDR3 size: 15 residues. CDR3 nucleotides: TGTGCCAGCAGTTTTACGGTGAAATCTGACCACGAGCAGTACTTC. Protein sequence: CASSFTVKSDHEQYF.

CDR3 sequence (DNA): TGTGCCAGCAGCCTCCACAGGGGGTCGGAGTACTTC. As protein: CASSLHRGSEYF. The chain combines TRBV28 with TRBJ2-5; 8 positions agree with TRBD1. This CDR3 is built from 12 residues. V lost 6 bases, J lost 12 bases, and 9 bases stayed unmatched. Germline loops: CDR1 MDHEN, CDR2 SYDVKM.

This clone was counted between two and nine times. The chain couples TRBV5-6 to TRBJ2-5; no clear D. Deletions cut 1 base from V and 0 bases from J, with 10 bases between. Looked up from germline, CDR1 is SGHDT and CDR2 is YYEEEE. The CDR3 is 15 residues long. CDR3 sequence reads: CASSLKVGDQETQYF. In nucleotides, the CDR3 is TGTGCCAGCAGCTTGAAAGTTGGGGACCAAGAGACCCAGTACTTC. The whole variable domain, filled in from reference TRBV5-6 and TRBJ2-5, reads DAGVTQSPTHLIKTRGQQVTLRCSPKSGHDTVSWYQQALGQGPQFIFQYYEEEERQRGNFPDRFSGHQFPNYSSELNVNALLLGDSALYLCASSLKVGDQETQYFGPGTRLLVL.

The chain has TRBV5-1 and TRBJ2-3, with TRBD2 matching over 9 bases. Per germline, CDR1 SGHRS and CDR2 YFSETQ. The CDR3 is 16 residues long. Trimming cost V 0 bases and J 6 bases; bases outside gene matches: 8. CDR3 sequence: CASSLAVAGALDTQYF. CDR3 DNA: TGCGCCAGCAGCTTGGCCGTAGCGGGGGCCTTGGATACGCAGTATTTT.

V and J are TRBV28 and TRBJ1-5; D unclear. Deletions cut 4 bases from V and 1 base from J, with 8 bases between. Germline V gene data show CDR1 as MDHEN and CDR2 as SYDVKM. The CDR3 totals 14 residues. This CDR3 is CASSSGPSNQPQHF. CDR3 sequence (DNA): TGTGCCAGCAGTTCAGGTCCGAGCAATCAGCCCCAGCATTTT.

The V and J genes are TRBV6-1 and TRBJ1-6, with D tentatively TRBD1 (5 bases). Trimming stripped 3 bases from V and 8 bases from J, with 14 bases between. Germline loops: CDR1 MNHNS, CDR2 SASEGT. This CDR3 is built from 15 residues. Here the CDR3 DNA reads TGTGCCAGCAGTGACAGGAGGGGATCTCATTCACCCCTCCACTTT. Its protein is CASSDRRGSHSPLHF.

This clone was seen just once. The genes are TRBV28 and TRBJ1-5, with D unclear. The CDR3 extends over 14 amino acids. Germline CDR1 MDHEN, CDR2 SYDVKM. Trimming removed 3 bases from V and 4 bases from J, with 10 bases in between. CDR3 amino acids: CASSFPVGNQPQHF. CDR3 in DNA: TGTGCCAGCAGTTTCCCCGTGGGGAATCAGCCCCAGCATTTT.

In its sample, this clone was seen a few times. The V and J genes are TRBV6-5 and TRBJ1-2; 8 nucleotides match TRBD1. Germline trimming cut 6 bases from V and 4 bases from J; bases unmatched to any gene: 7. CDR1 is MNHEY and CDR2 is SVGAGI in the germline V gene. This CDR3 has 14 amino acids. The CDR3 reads CASRTGDRSYGYTF. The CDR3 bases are TGTGCCAGCAGAACCGGGGACAGGTCCTATGGCTACACCTTC.

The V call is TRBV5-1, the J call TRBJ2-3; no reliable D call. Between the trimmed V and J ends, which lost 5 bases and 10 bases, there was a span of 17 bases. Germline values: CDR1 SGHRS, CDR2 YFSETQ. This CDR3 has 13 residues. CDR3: CASRLDRDRAQYF. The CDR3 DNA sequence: TGCGCCAGCAGACTGGACCGTGATCGGGCGCAGTATTTT.

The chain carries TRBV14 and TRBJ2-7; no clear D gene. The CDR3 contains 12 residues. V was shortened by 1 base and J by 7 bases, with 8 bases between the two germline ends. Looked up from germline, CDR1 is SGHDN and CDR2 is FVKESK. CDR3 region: CASSQGRDEQYF. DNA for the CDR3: TGTGCCAGCAGCCAAGGCCGAGATGAGCAGTACTTC. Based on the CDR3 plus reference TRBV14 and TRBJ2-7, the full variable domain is EAGVTQFPSHSVIEKGQTVTLRCDPISGHDNLYWYRRVMGKEIKFLLHFVKESKQDESGMPNNRFLAERTGGTYSTLKVQPAELEDSGVYFCASSQGRDEQYFGPGTRLTVT.

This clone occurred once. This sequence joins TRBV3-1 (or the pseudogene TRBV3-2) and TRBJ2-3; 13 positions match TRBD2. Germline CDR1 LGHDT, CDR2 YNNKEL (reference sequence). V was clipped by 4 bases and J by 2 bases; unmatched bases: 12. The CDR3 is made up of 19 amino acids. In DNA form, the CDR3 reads TGTGCCAGCAGCCCCTTACAGGGACTAGCGGGGAGCTACACAGATACGCAGTATTTT. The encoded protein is CASSPLQGLAGSYTDTQYF.

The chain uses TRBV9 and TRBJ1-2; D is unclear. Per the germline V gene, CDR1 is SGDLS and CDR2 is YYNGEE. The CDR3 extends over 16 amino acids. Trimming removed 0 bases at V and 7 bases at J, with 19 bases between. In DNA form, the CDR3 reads TGTGCCAGCAGCGTAGAGGCCCAGGCACCTTGGGGTGGCTACACCTTC. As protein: CASSVEAQAPWGGYTF.

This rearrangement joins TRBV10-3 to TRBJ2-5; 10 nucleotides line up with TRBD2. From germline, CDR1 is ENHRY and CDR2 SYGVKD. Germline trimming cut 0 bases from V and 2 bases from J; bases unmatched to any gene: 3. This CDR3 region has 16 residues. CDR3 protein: CAISESPSGGQETQYF. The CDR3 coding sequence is TGTGCCATCAGTGAGTCCCCTAGCGGGGGACAAGAGACCCAGTACTTC.

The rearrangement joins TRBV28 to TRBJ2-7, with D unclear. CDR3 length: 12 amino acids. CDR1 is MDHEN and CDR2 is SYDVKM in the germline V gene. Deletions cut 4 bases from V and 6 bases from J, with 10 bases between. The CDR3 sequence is CASSYPQAEQYF. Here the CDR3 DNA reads TGTGCCAGCAGTTACCCCCAGGCCGAGCAGTACTTC.

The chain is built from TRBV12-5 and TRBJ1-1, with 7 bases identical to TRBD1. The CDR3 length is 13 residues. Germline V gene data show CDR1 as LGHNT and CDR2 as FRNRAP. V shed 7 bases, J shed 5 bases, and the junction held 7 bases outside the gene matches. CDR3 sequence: CASARGQQTEAFF. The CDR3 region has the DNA TGTGCTAGTGCCCGGGGACAGCAAACTGAAGCTTTCTTT.

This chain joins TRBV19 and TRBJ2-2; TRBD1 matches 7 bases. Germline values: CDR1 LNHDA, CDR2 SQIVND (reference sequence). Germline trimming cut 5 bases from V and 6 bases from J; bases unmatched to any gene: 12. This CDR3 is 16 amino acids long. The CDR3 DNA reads TGTGCCAGTAGTTCAGCCCAGGGGGTCGGAGCCGGGGAGCTGTTTTTT. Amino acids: CASSSAQGVGAGELFF. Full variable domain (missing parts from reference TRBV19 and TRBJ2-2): DGGITQSPKYLFRKEGQNVTLSCEQNLNHDAMYWYRQDPGQGLRLIYYSQIVNDFQKGDIAEGYSVSREKKESFPLTVTSAQKNPTAFYLCASSSAQGVGAGELFFGEGSRLTVL.